This T cell receptor beta chain was captured in a study of cytomegalovirus exposure and HLA in healthy donors. 60 Vbeta and 13 Jbeta primers were used in PCR. Measured with immunoSEQ multiplex PCR; TCRdb has only the in-frame clones, and not every one. The data show more than 95,000 clones, 72% seen once. The donors (healthy individuals) were bone marrow donors. Germline V gene data show CDR1 as SEHNR and CDR2 as FQNEAQ (reference sequence). Trimming took off 4 bases at V and 0 bases at J, with 10 bases between the two ends. The CDR3 covers 16 residues. Material for sequencing was PBMCs. This chain links TRBV7-9 with TRBJ2-6; a possible D gene is TRBD1 (5 bases). The sequence derives from a man younger than 45 in good health and CMV-seronegative. The CDR3 DNA reads as TGTGCCAGCAGCTCGGCGACAGACTCTGGGGCCAACGTCCTGACTTTC. Its protein is CASSSATDSGANVLTF.